This T cell receptor (beta chain) was identified during a study of blood T cell repertoires in COVID-19. V dropped 6 bases and J dropped 10 bases, with 19 bases sitting between them. The CDR3 has 15 residues. Germline-derived CDR1 and CDR2 are MDHEN and SYDVKM. Researchers sorted participants into cohorts using their self-reported clinical history. Clones were sequenced by immunoSEQ multiplex PCR, and TCRdb holds only the in-frame ones, with some missing. The sample lists approximately 320,000 clones; roughly 90% were seen once. Sequencing input: PBMCs or T cells enriched from blood (not recorded which). The clonotype originates from a young woman who had recovered from COVID-19. The genes are TRBV28 and TRBJ1-6, with D perhaps TRBD1 (5 bases). The DNA of the CDR3 is TGTGCCAGCAGGGCCGACAACTTAAGGGGATCACCCCTCCACTTT. Protein sequence: CASRADNLRGSPLHF. Drawing the rest from reference TRBV28 and TRBJ1-6, the complete variable domain is DVKVTQSSRYLVKRTGEKVFLECVQDMDHENMFWYRQDPGLGLRLIYFSYDVKMKEKGDIPEGYSVSREKKERFSLILESASTNQTSMYLCASRADNLRGSPLHFGNGTRLTVT.